The 14 T cell receptor beta chains in this list originate from one sample, sequenced in a study of blood T cell repertoires in COVID-19. The protocol was immunoSEQ multiplex PCR, while the TCRdb copy is restricted to in-frame clones and leaves out a portion. The profile shows about 110,000 clones, about 64% of them singletons. The sequenced sample consisted of peripheral blood. Receptors were obtained from a human donor with acute or convalescent COVID-19. The donor label of this sample is uncertain.

The J gene is TRBJ1-2, the V gene TRBV5-1; no firm D call. Germline V gene lookup returns CDR1 SGHRS and CDR2 YFSETQ. Trimming removed 4 bases from V and 0 bases from J, with 7 bases in between. The CDR3 sequence is 13 residues long. The CDR3 coding sequence is TGCGCCAGCAGCATACACCCTAACTATGGCTACACCTTC. Protein: CASSIHPNYGYTF.

The rearrangement joins TRBV2 to TRBJ2-1; TRBD2 matches 8 bases. V was clipped by 9 bases and J by 6 bases; unmatched bases: 4. Germline V gives CDR1 SNHLY, CDR2 FYNNEI. The CDR3 covers 12 residues. CDR3 amino acids: CASSGGGNEQFF. The CDR3 DNA reads TGTGCCAGTTCGGGAGGGGGCAATGAGCAGTTCTTC.

The V gene is TRBV6-5, the J gene TRBJ2-5; a possible D gene is TRBD2 (5 bases). Germline V gives CDR1 MNHEY, CDR2 SVGAGI. The germline V and J ends were trimmed by 2 bases and 3 bases, with 10 bases remaining between them. There are 14 residues in the CDR3. The CDR3 region has the DNA TGTGCCAGCAGTTACCGGACTCGGAAAGAGACCCAGTACTTC. Translated, it gives CASSYRTRKETQYF.

The rearrangement uses TRBV7-2 and TRBJ2-2, with a tentative D call TRBD2 (6 bases). The CDR3 consists of 15 residues. Per the germline V gene, CDR1 is SGHTA and CDR2 is FQGNSA. Deletions cut 3 bases from V and 4 bases from J, with 12 bases between. This chain's CDR3 is CASSLRRGTTGELFF. CDR3 sequence (DNA): TGTGCCAGCAGCTTGCGACGGGGGACCACCGGGGAGCTGTTTTTT. Supplemented by reference TRBV7-2 and TRBJ2-2, the full variable domain reads GAGVSQSPSNKVTEKGKDVELRCDPISGHTALYWYRQSLGQGLEFLIYFQGNSAPDKSGLPSDRFSAERTGGSVSTLTIQRTQQEDSAVYLCASSLRRGTTGELFFGEGSRLTVL.

V usage is TRBV11-3 and J usage is TRBJ2-1, with 8 bases fitting TRBD2. V trimming: 5 bases; J trimming: 1 base; junction bases outside the gene matches: 1. The CDR3 covers 14 residues. The germline gives CDR1 SGHNT, CDR2 YENEEA. The CDR3 DNA is TGTGCCAGCAGCCGGGGGGGGTCCTACAATGAGCAGTTCTTC. Encoded protein: CASSRGGSYNEQFF.

The rearrangement links TRBV9 to TRBJ2-2; D is unresolved. The CDR3 extends over 12 amino acids. Trimming pared 0 bases from V and 7 bases from J, leaving 4 bases between. Per the germline V gene, CDR1 is SGDLS and CDR2 is YYNGEE. The CDR3 DNA reads TGTGCCAGCAGCGTAGCTATCGGGGAGCTGTTTTTT. Its protein is CASSVAIGELFF.

The rearrangement links TRBV2 to TRBJ2-7, with 9 bases identical to TRBD1. The CDR3 consists of 15 residues. Germline CDR1 is SNHLY and CDR2 is FYNNEI. The V and J ends lost 6 bases and 0 bases, in that order; junction bases with no gene match: 6. The CDR3, as DNA: TGTGCCAGCAGCCGGGACAGGGTGTCCTCCTACGAGCAGTACTTC. Protein sequence: CASSRDRVSSYEQYF.

The sample holds many counts of this clone. The chain employs TRBV4-1 and TRBJ2-3, with 12 bases that match TRBD2. This CDR3 contains 17 residues. Trimming removed 1 base from V and 6 bases from J; junction bases left unmatched: 8. Germline CDR1 reads MGHRA; CDR2 reads YSYEKL. The CDR3 nucleotides read TGCGCCAGCAGCCAAGGAAGGTCTAGCGGGGGGGCGGATACGCAGTATTTT. Protein product: CASSQGRSSGGADTQYF.

This chain uses TRBV6-5 with TRBJ2-5, with 8 bases lining up with TRBD2. Germline V gene lookup returns CDR1 MNHEY and CDR2 SVGAGI. Trimming cost V 9 bases and J 2 bases; bases outside gene matches: 5. The CDR3 runs 13 residues. The CDR3 protein is CASGLAVQETQYF. The CDR3 DNA reads as TGTGCCAGTGGACTAGCAGTTCAAGAGACCCAGTACTTC.

This chain links TRBV5-1 with TRBJ2-5; 7 bases map to TRBD1. The germline gives CDR1 SGHRS, CDR2 YFSETQ. J lost 5 bases, V lost 4 bases, and 5 bases had no gene match. The CDR3 spans 13 residues. The CDR3 DNA follows: TGCGCCAGCAGCATAGGGGGCTGGGAGACCCAGTACTTC. Translating gives CASSIGGWETQYF.

This sequence joins TRBV19 and TRBJ2-7, with D possibly being TRBD1 (5 bases). Trimming cost V 0 bases and J 5 bases, with 14 bases left between them. CDR3 length: 15 amino acids. CDR1 LNHDA and CDR2 SQIVND come from the germline V gene (reference sequence). CDR3 in DNA: TGTGCCAGTAGTATAGATAGCAGGGCCTTCCACGAGCAGTACGTC. Protein product: CASSIDSRAFHEQYV.

This chain uses TRBV4-1 with TRBJ1-5; D is uncertain. Germline CDR1 MGHRA, CDR2 YSYEKL. The CDR3 extends over 13 amino acids. V lost 2 bases to trimming and J lost 3 bases, with 5 bases between them. CDR3: CASSQLFNQPQHF. The CDR3 bases are TGCGCCAGCAGCCAACTCTTCAATCAGCCCCAGCATTTT.

CDR3 sequence reads: CASSPRGPNEQFF. For the CDR3, the DNA is TGTGCCAGCTCACCCAGGGGGCCGAATGAGCAGTTCTTC. V gene TRBV18 combines with J gene TRBJ2-1, with 8 bases fitting TRBD1. CDR3 length equals 13 residues. V shed 3 bases, J shed 7 bases, and the junction held 2 bases outside the gene matches. The germline gives CDR1 KGHSH, CDR2 LQKENI.

The V and J genes are TRBV20-1 and TRBJ1-5; 8 nucleotides match TRBD1. The germline V gene encodes CDR1 DFQATT and CDR2 SNEGSKA (reference sequence). The CDR3 consists of 15 residues. Trimming removed 3 bases from V and 0 bases from J; junction bases left unmatched: 4. The CDR3 coding sequence is TGCAGTGCTAGTCGGACAGGGTATAGCAATCAGCCCCAGCATTTT. Its translation: CSASRTGYSNQPQHF.